The 23 T cell receptor beta chains given below trace back to one sample, sequenced in a study of blood T cell repertoires in COVID-19. Clones were read by immunoSEQ multiplex PCR, and TCRdb kept only the in-frame ones, dropping some. The sample records about 190,000 clones, around 79% being singletons. Specimen: peripheral blood. The receptors here all came from a man in his fifties who had recovered from COVID-19.

The chain uses TRBV7-8 and TRBJ2-1; no clear D. V lost 4 bases and J 4 bases, leaving 11 bases between the germline ends. The CDR3 is made up of 14 amino acids. Germline V gene lookup returns CDR1 SGHVS and CDR2 FQNEAQ. This CDR3 is CASSSRLAYNEQFF. The CDR3 nucleotides are TGTGCCAGCAGCTCCAGACTCGCATACAATGAGCAGTTCTTC. The full variable domain, in which reference TRBV7-8 and TRBJ2-1 provide the parts outside the CDR3, is GAGVSQSPRYKVAKRGQDVALRCDPISGHVSLFWYQQALGQGPEFLTYFQNEAQLDKSGLPSDRFFAERPEGSVSTLKIQRTQQEDSAVYLCASSSRLAYNEQFFGPGTRLTVL.

The CDR3 sequence: CASSRSGANTGELFF. In DNA form, the CDR3 reads TGTGCCAGCAGTAGGAGCGGGGCCAACACCGGGGAGCTGTTTTTT. This chain uses TRBV3-1 (or the pseudogene TRBV3-2) with TRBJ2-2, with TRBD2 matching 7 bases. Trimming removed 6 bases from V and 2 bases from J; junction bases left unmatched: 6. This CDR3 has 15 residues. CDR1 LGHDT and CDR2 YNNKEL come from the germline V gene (reference sequence).

The chain recombines TRBV10-2 with TRBJ2-3; tentative D call: TRBD2 (6 bases). The CDR3 extends over 13 amino acids. Germline CDR1 and CDR2: WSHSY and SAAADI. Trimming cost V 1 base and J 4 bases, with 6 bases left between them. The CDR3 bases are TGCGCCAGCAGTGAGTGGGGGGCAGATACGCAGTATTTT. It translates to CASSEWGADTQYF.

The chain links TRBV19 to TRBJ2-5; 9 bases align to TRBD2. V shed 7 bases, J shed 5 bases, and the junction held 11 bases outside the gene matches. CDR1 is LNHDA and CDR2 is SQIVND in the germline V gene (reference sequence). The CDR3 sequence is 15 residues long. The CDR3 DNA follows: TGTGCCAGTAAAAGGGGGCGGGAGGGCCCGGAGACCCAGTACTTC. This codes for CASKRGREGPETQYF.

The chain employs TRBV6-2 or TRBV6-3 and TRBJ1-3; 9 positions agree with TRBD1. Germline CDR1 and CDR2: MNHEY and SVGEGT. The trim removed 6 bases at V and 0 bases at J, leaving 9 bases unmatched. The CDR3 consists of 17 residues. The CDR3 DNA reads as TGTGCCAGCAGCCTTTGGACAGGGGCCCGCTCTGGAAACACCATATATTTT. It specifies CASSLWTGARSGNTIYF.

The gene calls are TRBV6-4 and TRBJ2-1, with 7 bases identical to TRBD2. After removal of 2 bases from V and 8 bases from J, the junction contained 9 bases not matched to a gene. CDR1 and CDR2 from the germline V gene are MRHNA and SNTAGT. CDR3 size: 15 residues. CDR3 protein: CASSDRGGSIDEQFF. The CDR3 DNA reads TGTGCCAGCAGTGACAGGGGCGGGAGTATTGATGAGCAGTTCTTC.

The V and J genes are TRBV5-8 and TRBJ2-1, with 12 bases matching TRBD2. The length of the CDR3 is 19 residues. Germline V lookup: CDR1 SGHTS, CDR2 YDEGEE. V gave up 5 bases and J gave up 1 base; unmatched junction bases: 13. CDR3 sequence: CASSRSLAGGPGSYNEQFF. The CDR3 DNA reads TGTGCCAGCAGTCGATCCCTAGCGGGAGGGCCGGGTTCCTACAATGAGCAGTTCTTC.

This chain joins TRBV9 and TRBJ1-6, with 10 bases aligning to TRBD1. Germline CDR1 reads SGDLS; CDR2 reads YYNGEE. The CDR3 is 14 amino acids. Trimming at V came to 3 bases and at J to 11 bases, leaving 5 bases not matched to a gene. CDR3 DNA sequence: TGTGCCAGCAGCGGGAGGACAGGGGGTCCACCCCTCCACTTT. Translating it yields CASSGRTGGPPLHF.

This chain links TRBV29-1 with TRBJ2-6, with D possibly being TRBD2 (6 bases). The CDR3 sequence is 19 residues long. Germline CDR1 SQVTM, CDR2 ANQGSEA. The ends were cut back, 5 bases at V and 0 bases at J, with 23 bases in the middle. CDR3 amino acids: CSVFSGGKSIFSGANVLTF. CDR3 nucleotides: TGCAGCGTTTTTTCTGGGGGGAAGAGCATTTTCTCTGGGGCCAACGTCCTGACTTTC.

The rearrangement joins TRBV27 to TRBJ2-3; TRBD1 might be the D (6 bases). CDR3 size: 14 residues. Trimming cost V 8 bases and J 6 bases, with 18 bases left between them. Germline V lookup: CDR1 MNHEY, CDR2 SMNVEV (reference sequence). In DNA, the CDR3 is TGTGCCAGCGGTGTCTACAGGGACGTGGATACGCAGTATTTT. Its translation is CASGVYRDVDTQYF.

The gene calls are TRBV6-1 and TRBJ2-1, with TRBD2 identical over 7 bases. CDR3 length equals 16 residues. After removal of 1 base from V and 6 bases from J, the junction contained 9 bases not matched to a gene. The germline V gene has CDR1 MNHNS and CDR2 SASEGT. The CDR3 here is CASSEDQAGWVNEQFF. In DNA, the CDR3 is TGTGCCAGCAGTGAAGATCAAGCGGGATGGGTCAATGAGCAGTTCTTC.

This clone was observed a handful of times. This chain joins TRBV2 and TRBJ2-7, with D possibly being TRBD1 (6 bases). Germline V gene lookup returns CDR1 SNHLY and CDR2 FYNNEI. CDR3 size: 14 residues. Trimming left V 5 bases short and J 0 bases short, with 11 bases between. Here the CDR3 DNA reads TGTGCCAGCAGTAAGGACAGTAACTCCTACGAGCAGTACTTC. It specifies CASSKDSNSYEQYF. Variable domain in full (rest from reference TRBV2 and TRBJ2-7): EPEVTQTPSHQVTQMGQEVILRCVPISNHLYFYWYRQILGQKVEFLVSFYNNEISEKSEIFDDQFSVERPDGSNFTLKIRSTKLEDSAMYFCASSKDSNSYEQYFGPGTRLTVT.

In this sample, this clone turned up a few times. V usage is TRBV30 and J usage is TRBJ1-5, with TRBD1 matching over 8 bases. CDR3 size: 14 residues. Germline trimming cut 1 base from V and 4 bases from J; bases unmatched to any gene: 3. Germline CDR1 is GTSNPN and CDR2 is SVGIG (reference sequence). The DNA for the CDR3 is TGTGCCTGGAGTGGGACAGGGTATAATCAGCCCCAGCATTTT. Translated, it gives CAWSGTGYNQPQHF.

The chain joins TRBV23-1 to TRBJ2-7; 11 bases line up with TRBD1. TRBV23-1 counts as an open reading frame of uncertain function. The CDR3 totals 13 residues. V lost 8 bases to trimming and J lost 7 bases; unmatched junction nucleotides: 7. The CDR3 is CASEGQGAREQYF. The DNA of the CDR3 is TGCGCCAGCGAAGGACAGGGGGCTAGAGAGCAGTACTTC.

The rearrangement links TRBV27 to TRBJ2-7; tentatively, D is TRBD2 (5 bases). Trimming stripped 1 base from V and 3 bases from J, with 10 bases between. Germline loops: CDR1 MNHEY, CDR2 SMNVEV (reference sequence). The CDR3 has 14 amino acids. The CDR3 bases are TGTGCCAGCAGTTTATTTCGGGGTTACTACGAGCAGTACTTC. This codes for CASSLFRGYYEQYF.

The genes are TRBV6-2 or TRBV6-3 and TRBJ1-5; D remains ambiguous. Trimming left V 4 bases short and J 4 bases short, with 8 bases between. Germline V gives CDR1 MNHEY, CDR2 SVGEGT. The CDR3 is 13 residues long. The chain's CDR3 is CASSWQANQPQHF. As DNA, the CDR3 is TGTGCCAGCAGTTGGCAGGCTAATCAGCCCCAGCATTTT.

V gene TRBV2 combines with J gene TRBJ1-1; 11 bases align to TRBD1. The germline V gene encodes CDR1 SNHLY and CDR2 FYNNEI. This CDR3 is built from 15 residues. The ends lost 4 bases at V and 6 bases at J; junction bases unmatched: 7. The DNA for the CDR3 is TGTGCCAGCAGTGGGACAGGGGGCCTGAGGGCTGAAGCTTTCTTT. It is translated as CASSGTGGLRAEAFF. The full variable domain, in which reference TRBV2 and TRBJ1-1 provide the parts outside the CDR3, is EPEVTQTPSHQVTQMGQEVILRCVPISNHLYFYWYRQILGQKVEFLVSFYNNEISEKSEIFDDQFSVERPDGSNFTLKIRSTKLEDSAMYFCASSGTGGLRAEAFFGQGTRLTVV.

Here the CDR3 DNA reads TGTGCCAGCAGCCCTCAGGGGGTTTCCTATAATTCACCCCTCCACTTT. Translated: CASSPQGVSYNSPLHF. The chain links TRBV7-9 to TRBJ1-6; 7 positions agree with TRBD1. Germline V gene sequence: CDR1 SEHNR, CDR2 FQNEAQ (reference sequence). This CDR3 has 16 residues. Trimming removed 5 bases from V and 1 base from J; junction bases left unmatched: 5.

The chain uses TRBV9 and TRBJ2-2; the D is unclear. There are 15 residues in the CDR3. Germline V gene sequence: CDR1 SGDLS, CDR2 YYNGEE. The germline V and J ends were trimmed by 2 bases and 1 base, with 9 bases remaining between them. The CDR3 spells CASSVAGRNTGELFF. CDR3 DNA sequence: TGTGCCAGCAGCGTCGCTGGGCGGAACACCGGGGAGCTGTTTTTT.

This chain connects TRBV24-1 to TRBJ2-1; 8 bases match TRBD2. The CDR3 is 16 amino acids. Germline CDR1 reads KGHDR; CDR2 reads SFDVKD. Germline trimming cut 3 bases from V and 8 bases from J; bases unmatched to any gene: 11. The CDR3 DNA reads as TGTGCCACCAGTGATCCCGGACGGGGCGGGAGGCATGAGCAGTTCTTC. Encoded protein: CATSDPGRGGRHEQFF.

The J gene is TRBJ2-1, the V gene TRBV4-1; the D is unclear. V was trimmed by 1 base and J by 9 bases, leaving 16 bases between them. This CDR3 has 15 residues. In germline, CDR1 is MGHRA, CDR2 YSYEKL. The CDR3 DNA reads as TGCGCCAGCAGCCAAGTGCTTTGGTCGGGTGGTGAGCAGTTCTTC. Its translation is CASSQVLWSGGEQFF.

V usage is TRBV24-1 and J usage is TRBJ2-2; D is ambiguous. Trimming removed 5 bases from V and 0 bases from J, with 9 bases in between. The CDR3 sequence is 15 residues long. CDR1 KGHDR and CDR2 SFDVKD come from the germline V gene. The CDR3 DNA reads as TGTGCCACCAGTGGTAGCCAGCCGAACACCGGGGAGCTGTTTTTT. Amino acids: CATSGSQPNTGELFF.

This CDR3 reads CASSLGYTQYF. CDR3 DNA sequence: TGTGCCAGCAGTTTAGGCTATACGCAGTATTTT. The chain recombines TRBV27 with TRBJ2-3; D call uncertain. Deletions cut 2 bases from V and 7 bases from J, with 4 bases between. Germline assignment: CDR1 MNHEY and CDR2 SMNVEV (reference sequence). The CDR3 consists of 11 residues.